This T cell receptor (beta chain) originates from a study of T cells expressing NK-cell markers. Study-wide context: Seven donors tested HCMV-seropositive and one tested seronegative among the eight sequenced.

TCRdb processed the 5' RACE reads again and assigns one entry to each CDR3 protein, with no DNA. This table lists 350,000 to 450,000 distinct CDR3 sequences. Study observations and caveats: Among a handful of donors, these clonotypes also ranked first in the CD3+CD56-NKG2C+ fraction.

In germline, CDR1 is KGHDR, CDR2 SFDVKD. This CDR3 comprises 16 residues. Turning to this clonotype: Its antigen remains unidentified.

The TCR originated in a man aged 18-75 years in good health. The chain is built from TRBV24-1 and TRBJ2-2; TCRdb selects TRBD2, and the lack of DNA leaves this call unchecked. Specimen: blood T cells: a sorted CD56 or NKG2C T cell subset, CD4+ or CD8+ T cells, or bulk PBMC T cells (not recorded which). CDR3 residues: CATSGFLAGNTGELFF.